The clone carrying this T cell receptor (beta chain) was seen just once. Its target is not known. The data belong to a study of shared clonotypes between healthy human individuals. About the research overall: A couple of women and a few men aged 18 to 49 served as donors.

General study results and limits: Across a few donors, naive CD4 shared about 5%, naive CD8 more than 3%, memory CD4 more than 2%, memory CD8 under 0.5%.

CDR1 SGHTA and CDR2 FQGNSA come from the germline V gene. V lost 5 bases, J lost 7 bases, and 17 bases lay in between. This CDR3 comprises 15 residues. The table came from immunoSEQ multiplex PCR; TCRdb's copy has only in-frame clones and leaves some out. This sample has about a million clones, with approximately 80% found just once. Sequencing was carried out using memory CD4+ T cells sorted from blood. Indicated subset: CD45RA-negative fraction. The J gene is TRBJ2-2, the V gene TRBV7-2; D is perhaps TRBD1 or TRBD2 (5 bases each). The sequence was collected from a young man in good health. The CDR3 bases are TGTGCCAGCAGCCGGGACGGCCTGCGTGTCGGGGAGCTGTTTTTT. It specifies CASSRDGLRVGELFF.